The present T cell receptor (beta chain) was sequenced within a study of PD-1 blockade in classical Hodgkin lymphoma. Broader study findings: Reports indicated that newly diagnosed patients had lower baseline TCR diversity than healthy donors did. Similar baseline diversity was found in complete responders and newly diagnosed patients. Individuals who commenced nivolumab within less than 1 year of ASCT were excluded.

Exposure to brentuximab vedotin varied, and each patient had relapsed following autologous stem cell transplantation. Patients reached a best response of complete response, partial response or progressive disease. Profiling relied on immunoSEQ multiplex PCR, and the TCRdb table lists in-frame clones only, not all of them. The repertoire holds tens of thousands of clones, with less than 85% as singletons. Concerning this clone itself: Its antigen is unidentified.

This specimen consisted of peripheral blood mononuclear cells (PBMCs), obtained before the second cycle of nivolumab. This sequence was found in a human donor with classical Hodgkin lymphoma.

Here the CDR3 reads CAISDSYNEQFF. The CDR3 DNA sequence: TGTGCCATCAGCGACTCATACAATGAGCAGTTCTTC. The chain joins TRBV10-3 to TRBJ2-1; D remains unclear. CDR1 and CDR2 (germline): ENHRY, SYGVKD. V was cut by 6 bases and J by 4 bases, with 7 bases left in between. CDR3 length equals 12 residues.